Each of the 25 T cell receptor beta chains below was sequenced from the same sample in a study of blood T cell repertoires in COVID-19. Only in-frame clones appear in the TCRdb table, and some are missing; sequencing was by immunoSEQ multiplex PCR. The repertoire holds over 130,000 clones, with around 87% as singletons. What was sequenced was peripheral blood. These receptors originate from a human donor in a cohort sampled during active COVID-19.

This clone appeared a few times. The CDR3 sequence: CSVGDSPFNEQFF. The CDR3 bases are TGCAGCGTTGGGGACTCACCCTTCAATGAGCAGTTCTTC. V is TRBV29-1 and J is TRBJ2-1; D is possibly TRBD2 (6 bases). This CDR3 is built from 13 residues. The ends were cut back, 4 bases at V and 6 bases at J, with 13 bases in the middle. Per germline, CDR1 SQVTM and CDR2 ANQGSEA.

Comment on this clone: The junction does not match germline at one end; this may be a read error. V gene TRBV2 combines with J gene TRBJ2-5; 8 nucleotides match TRBD2. The V gene's germline CDR1 is SNHLY and CDR2 FYNNEI. The CDR3 totals 14 residues. CDR3 coding DNA: TGTGCCAGCAGGGAAGCGGGAGTCCCAGAGACCCAGTACTTC. This translates into CASREAGVPETQYF.

This clone was found a few times. V usage is TRBV19 and J usage is TRBJ1-5; D unresolved. The CDR3 is made up of 14 amino acids. Trimming removed 5 bases at V and 7 bases at J, with 15 bases between. Germline-derived CDR1 and CDR2 are LNHDA and SQIVND (reference sequence). DNA for the CDR3: TGTGCCAGTAGTGGGGATCTCGGGAGGCAGCCCCAGCATTTT. Its protein is CASSGDLGRQPQHF. Filled out from reference TRBV19 and TRBJ1-5, the complete variable domain reads DGGITQSPKYLFRKEGQNVTLSCEQNLNHDAMYWYRQDPGQGLRLIYYSQIVNDFQKGDIAEGYSVSREKKESFPLTVTSAQKNPTAFYLCASSGDLGRQPQHFGDGTRLSIL.

The chain employs TRBV4-1 and TRBJ1-2; D possibly corresponds to TRBD1 (5 bases). CDR3 size: 15 residues. Germline V lookup: CDR1 MGHRA, CDR2 YSYEKL. Trimming took 0 bases from V and 6 from J, leaving 14 bases between them. The CDR3: CASSQDLSRVDGYTF. DNA of the CDR3: TGCGCCAGCAGCCAAGATCTAAGCAGGGTCGATGGCTACACCTTC.

The chain couples TRBV2 to TRBJ2-1, with TRBD2 matching over 9 bases. Per germline, CDR1 SNHLY and CDR2 FYNNEI. The CDR3 covers 15 residues. V gave up 3 bases and J gave up 4 bases; unmatched junction bases: 4. DNA of the CDR3: TGTGCCAGCAGTGAGGCTAGCGGGAAATACAATGAGCAGTTCTTC. This codes for CASSEASGKYNEQFF.

The chain has TRBV5-1 and TRBJ2-1, with TRBD1 as a possible D gene (6 bases). The V gene lost 0 bases and the J gene lost 10 bases, with 11 bases spanning the gap. CDR3 length equals 13 residues. Germline V gene sequence: CDR1 SGHRS, CDR2 YFSETQ. CDR3 residues: CASSLDRVVEQFF. CDR3 nucleotide sequence: TGCGCCAGCAGCTTGGACAGGGTGGTCGAGCAGTTCTTC. Full variable domain (rest looked up from reference TRBV5-1 and TRBJ2-1): KAGVTQTPRYLIKTRGQQVTLSCSPISGHRSVSWYQQTPGQGLQFLFEYFSETQRNKGNFPGRFSGRQFSNSRSEMNVSTLELGDSALYLCASSLDRVVEQFFGPGTRLTVL.

This chain links TRBV6-2 or TRBV6-3 with TRBJ2-1; 9 nucleotides align to TRBD1. Germline CDR1 reads MNHEY; CDR2 reads SVGEGT. The CDR3 spans 16 residues. V shed 4 bases and J 0 bases; nucleotides not matched to a gene: 4. This CDR3 is CASSSPTGGSYNEQFF. CDR3 in DNA: TGTGCCAGCAGTTCCCCGACAGGGGGCTCCTACAATGAGCAGTTCTTC.

V is TRBV5-6 and J is TRBJ2-3; D might be TRBD2 (6 bases). The CDR3 is made up of 16 amino acids. Germline CDR1 reads SGHDT; CDR2 reads YYEEEE. V shed 2 bases and J shed 2 bases, with 15 bases lying between them. CDR3 sequence (DNA): TGTGCCAGCAGCTTCGCGGGACGGATTAACACAGATACGCAGTATTTT. This encodes CASSFAGRINTDTQYF.

The rearrangement uses TRBV2 and TRBJ1-4; 8 bases are a match to TRBD1. Germline trimming cut 8 bases from V and 6 bases from J; bases unmatched to any gene: 5. Germline-derived CDR1 and CDR2 are SNHLY and FYNNEI. The CDR3 loop spans 13 amino acids. The CDR3 DNA reads as TGTGCCAGCGGGGGACAGGTAGATGAAAAACTGTTTTTT. The encoded protein is CASGGQVDEKLFF.

This CDR3 is CASRDSQGTPGANVLTF. CDR3 nucleotide sequence: TGTGCCAGCAGGGACTCTCAGGGGACCCCTGGGGCCAACGTCCTGACTTTC. The rearrangement joins TRBV28 to TRBJ2-6; D is perhaps TRBD1 (6 bases). The germline CDR1 and CDR2 sequences are MDHEN and SYDVKM. The CDR3 length is 17 residues. V lost 6 bases, J lost 2 bases, and 17 bases lay in between.

The V and J genes are TRBV4-1 and TRBJ1-4, with TRBD1 matching 8 bases. In germline, CDR1 is MGHRA, CDR2 YSYEKL. The V segment lost 3 bases and the J segment 5 bases; nucleotides outside the gene matches: 8. The CDR3 has 16 residues. The CDR3 sequence: CASSQDRDSQNEKLFF. CDR3 nucleotide sequence: TGCGCCAGCAGCCAGGACAGGGACTCCCAGAATGAAAAACTGTTTTTT.

The genes are TRBV19 and TRBJ2-7; 12 bases map to TRBD1. Germline V lookup: CDR1 LNHDA, CDR2 SQIVND (reference sequence). CDR3 size: 14 residues. Trimming cost V 4 bases and J 4 bases; bases outside gene matches: 2. The CDR3 sequence is CASSRGQGAYEQYF. CDR3 DNA sequence: TGTGCCAGTAGTAGGGGACAGGGGGCTTACGAGCAGTACTTC.

The CDR3 sequence is CAWSGSRDYEQYF. DNA of the CDR3: TGTGCCTGGAGTGGTAGCAGGGACTACGAGCAGTACTTC. This rearrangement joins TRBV30 to TRBJ2-7, with D perhaps matching TRBD1 (5 bases). CDR1 is GTSNPN and CDR2 is SVGIG in the germline V gene (reference sequence). The germline V and J ends were trimmed by 1 base and 3 bases, with 10 bases remaining between them. The length of the CDR3 is 13 residues.

A few counts support this clone. In nucleotides, the CDR3 is TGTGCCAGCAGCTTGGGGGTCGGGGGGCTCTACGAGCAGTACTTC. It translates to CASSLGVGGLYEQYF. The V and J genes are TRBV5-4 and TRBJ2-7; tentative D call: TRBD2 (7 bases). The CDR3 extends over 15 amino acids. CDR1 and CDR2 from the germline V gene are SGHNT and YYREEE (reference sequence). Trimming pared 0 bases from V and 3 bases from J, leaving 13 bases between.

This chain uses TRBV19 with TRBJ1-5; tentatively, D is TRBD1 (6 bases). V was shortened by 5 bases and J by 2 bases, with 16 bases between the two germline ends. This CDR3 spans 16 amino acids. The germline CDR1 and CDR2 sequences are LNHDA and SQIVND (reference sequence). Here the CDR3 DNA reads TGTGCCAGTAGTGATTACAGGGTCAGGGGCAATCAGCCCCAGCATTTT. Translation gives CASSDYRVRGNQPQHF.

The rearrangement links TRBV28 to TRBJ2-5, with 14 bases that match TRBD2. V trimming: 5 bases; J trimming: 5 bases; junction bases outside the gene matches: 4. This CDR3 spans 15 amino acids. Germline V CDR1 and CDR2: MDHEN, SYDVKM. The CDR3 region has the DNA TGTGCCAGCAGTAGCGGACTAGCGGGAGGTGAGACCCAGTACTTC. The encoded protein is CASSSGLAGGETQYF.

CDR3 in DNA: TGTGCCAGCAGTTCTCCCATCGGACAGGGTGGGGGAAAACTGTTTTTT. Protein sequence: CASSSPIGQGGGKLFF. The chain links TRBV27 to TRBJ1-4; 8 positions agree with TRBD1. The V gene's germline CDR1 is MNHEY and CDR2 SMNVEV (reference sequence). V shed 4 bases, J shed 10 bases, and the junction held 14 bases outside the gene matches. This CDR3 is built from 16 residues.

The CDR3 DNA reads as TGTGCCAGCAGCCCTTGGACAGGGACCAGCTATGGCTACACCTTC. This encodes CASSPWTGTSYGYTF. This chain joins TRBV9 and TRBJ1-2, with TRBD1 matching over 8 bases. The CDR3 is 15 residues long. Germline V gene data show CDR1 as SGDLS and CDR2 as YYNGEE. V was pared by 4 bases and J by 4 bases, with 9 bases of the junction left unmatched.

The chain has TRBV11-2 and TRBJ2-3; D is undetermined. The CDR3 totals 12 residues. The germline V gene has CDR1 SGHAT and CDR2 FQNNGV. V lost 1 base to trimming and J lost 5 bases, with 4 bases between them. CDR3 DNA sequence: TGTGCCAGCAGCTTAGCTATAGATACGCAGTATTTT. Amino acids: CASSLAIDTQYF. Complete variable domain (other parts from reference TRBV11-2 and TRBJ2-3): EAGVAQSPRYKIIEKRQSVAFWCNPISGHATLYWYQQILGQGPKLLIQFQNNGVVDDSQLPKDRFSAERLKGVDSTLKIQPAKLEDSAVYLCASSLAIDTQYFGPGTRLTVL.

The V and J genes are TRBV11-1 and TRBJ2-7; D might be TRBD1 (6 bases). V lost 9 bases and J lost 5, with 17 bases in between. The germline gives CDR1 SGHAT, CDR2 FQDESV (reference sequence). This CDR3 has 13 amino acids. DNA of the CDR3: TGTGCCAGGAGGCTAAACAGGGCAAACGAGCAGTACTTC. Its protein is CARRLNRANEQYF.

This chain joins TRBV5-1 and TRBJ2-1; 9 bases are shared with TRBD2. Germline V gene data show CDR1 as SGHRS and CDR2 as YFSETQ. The CDR3 runs 15 residues. The trim removed 0 bases at V and 3 bases at J, leaving 1 base unmatched. CDR3 DNA: TGCGCCAGCAGCTTGGGAGCGGGAGGCTACAATGAGCAGTTCTTC. Translating gives CASSLGAGGYNEQFF.

This chain links TRBV7-2 with TRBJ2-3, with unresolved D. Germline values: CDR1 SGHTA, CDR2 FQGNSA. The CDR3 length is 14 residues. The V and J ends lost 5 bases and 1 base respectively, with 10 bases between them. In nucleotides, the CDR3 is TGTGCCAGCAGCCCGGTCCGGGGCACAGATACGCAGTATTTT. It specifies CASSPVRGTDTQYF.

The V call is TRBV7-9, the J call TRBJ1-2, with 8 bases aligning to TRBD1. The CDR3 length is 15 residues. V was clipped by 1 base and J by 6 bases; unmatched bases: 7. CDR1 and CDR2 from the germline V gene are SEHNR and FQNEAQ (reference sequence). The CDR3 nucleotides read TGTGCCAGCAGCTTAGTTCAGGGGGCGGAGGATGGCTACACCTTC. Its translation: CASSLVQGAEDGYTF.

The V call is TRBV2, the J call TRBJ2-7; TRBD1 aligns across 9 bases. This CDR3 has 14 amino acids. Trimming removed 7 bases from V and 3 bases from J; junction bases left unmatched: 7. CDR1 and CDR2 from the germline V gene are SNHLY and FYNNEI. As DNA, the CDR3 is TGTGCCAGCATGAGGGGACAGGGCCTCTACGAGCAGTACTTC. It codes for CASMRGQGLYEQYF.

The chain couples TRBV28 to TRBJ1-2; 9 nucleotides align to TRBD1. Trimming removed 5 bases from V and 7 bases from J; junction bases left unmatched: 8. This CDR3 is built from 14 residues. Germline V gene sequence: CDR1 MDHEN, CDR2 SYDVKM. The CDR3 DNA is TGTGCCAGCAGTCCCGGGGACAGGGAGGGTGGCTACACCTTC. Its translation is CASSPGDREGGYTF.